This record looks at one T cell receptor (beta chain) sequence and its context. This record belongs to a study of blood T cell repertoires in COVID-19. Looking at the study overall: From T cells, B-cell-depleted T cells, or PBMCs came the material, which was cDNA or gDNA.

Original data processing: Amplification of reference gene primers was used by the study to estimate nucleated cell counts. The method was immunoSEQ multiplex PCR; TCRdb's version includes in-frame clones alone and lacks a portion of them. That table supplies the V and J calls and clone size; D and trimming were determined from the DNA. Of some 120,000 clones listed, about 70% were seen once; the top ten hold over 2%. Germline values: CDR1 KGHSH, CDR2 LQKENI. V lost 3 bases and J 3 bases, leaving 11 bases between the germline ends. The CDR3 is made up of 15 amino acids. This receptor was identified in a woman between 70 and 85 years old with acute or convalescent COVID-19. Sequenced: peripheral blood. The V and J genes are TRBV18 and TRBJ2-2; D perhaps matches TRBD1 (6 bases). The CDR3 reads CASSPQGLDTGELFF. The DNA of the CDR3 is TGTGCCAGCTCACCCCAGGGGCTGGACACCGGGGAGCTGTTTTTT.